This T cell receptor (beta chain) was recorded in a study of T cell repertoires in cytomegalovirus infection. With 6 bases removed from V and 1 base from J, the gap between germline ends came to 16 bases. There are 16 residues in the CDR3. The germline CDR1 and CDR2 sequences are MDHEN and SYDVKM. MiXCR, applied by TCRdb to the reads, yields one record per CDR3 protein. This repertoire shows approximately 390,000 distinct CDR3 sequences, roughly 36% found once; its top ten account for approximately 13%. This clonotype was observed a handful of times. The antigen remains unidentified. Study-level findings and limits: The cumulative frequency of public TCR beta families distinguished individuals who carried CMV together with the relevant HLA.

The clonotype comes from a human donor in good health (CMV status not recorded). Some clones in this sample may be carry-over from other donors' samples. The genes are TRBV28 and TRBJ2-4, with TRBD1 as a possible D gene (5 bases). Sequencing was performed on cultured PBMCs, taken from culture after CMV antigen stimulation. The CDR3 DNA reads as TGTGCCAGCAGCCCCCAGGGATCGGGTGCCAAAAACATTCAGTACTTC. Encoded protein: CASSPQGSGAKNIQYF.